Described below is a single T cell receptor (beta chain) sequence and its context. CDR1 and CDR2 from the germline V gene are MNHEY and SVGEGT. Trimming pared 6 bases from V and 2 bases from J, leaving 19 bases between. The CDR3 has 16 amino acids. These data are taken from a study of blood T cells in healthy people across ages. The second PCR ran roughly 6 to 11 cycles with a sample-barcoded 5' primer and J-beta primers. TCRdb independently ran MiXCR on the 5' RACE reads; one entry per CDR3 protein. The data contain a few hundred thousand distinct CDR3 sequences, 45% to 65% of them seen just once; the ten biggest clones take up around 53%.

The chain couples TRBV6-2 or TRBV6-3 to TRBJ2-5; D is possibly TRBD1 or TRBD2 (5 bases each). Sequenced input: blood. The sequence derives from a man aged 55 to 70 in good health. The CDR3: CASSRGAGLFQETQYF. The CDR3 DNA reads as TGTGCCAGCAGCCGGGGAGCAGGGCTATTTCAAGAGACCCAGTACTTC.